The 27 T cell receptor beta chains presented below share a single source sample, sequenced in a study of T-cell memory formation after mild COVID-19. TCRdb itself ran the 5' RACE reads through MiXCR, one entry per CDR3 protein. Among about 140,000 distinct CDR3 sequences listed, 13% to 15% were seen once. The sequencing input was PBMCs or a T cell subset sorted from them (not recorded which). The receptors here all came from an adult woman who had mild COVID-19 (a few samples of this study predate the infection). Cell type and time point are not known.

This clonotype was counted only a few times. The chain carries TRBV6-4 and TRBJ1-2; TRBD1 matches at 8 bases. V lost 2 bases and J lost 4; bases outside the gene matches: 6. The CDR3 loop spans 15 amino acids. Germline lookup yields CDR1 MRHNA and CDR2 SNTAGT. The DNA for the CDR3 is TGTGCCAGCAGTGACACGGCGGGACAGGCCTATGGCTACACCTTC. Translating it yields CASSDTAGQAYGYTF.

The chain employs TRBV12-3 or TRBV12-4 and TRBJ1-2, with D unclear. Trimming shortened V by 3 bases and J by 5 bases, and 10 bases separated the two germline ends. The CDR3 is 13 amino acids. The CDR3 nucleotides read TGTGCCAGCAGTTTCCCTTCATTTTATGGCTACACCTTC. Translation: CASSFPSFYGYTF.

This chain joins TRBV9 and TRBJ2-1; D uncertain. The CDR3 is made up of 12 amino acids. CDR1 is SGDLS, CDR2 YYNGEE, per germline. Trimming left V 3 bases short and J 5 bases short, with 6 bases between. CDR3 sequence reads: CASSGVDNEQFF. CDR3 nucleotide sequence: TGTGCCAGCAGCGGGGTCGACAATGAGCAGTTCTTC.

The chain joins TRBV27 to TRBJ2-1; D may be TRBD2 (5 bases). The V and J ends lost 8 bases and 4 bases respectively, with 9 bases between them. This CDR3 spans 12 amino acids. Germline CDR1 MNHEY, CDR2 SMNVEV (reference sequence). CDR3 DNA sequence: TGTGCCAGCGGGAGTTGGTACAATGAGCAGTTCTTC. This sequence encodes CASGSWYNEQFF.

This chain uses TRBV27 with TRBJ1-2; D not certain. This CDR3 spans 15 amino acids. Trimming removed 4 bases from V and 4 bases from J, with 16 bases in between. Germline-derived CDR1 and CDR2 are MNHEY and SMNVEV (reference sequence). The CDR3 spells CASSSPSLSGYGYTF. CDR3 DNA sequence: TGTGCCAGCAGTTCCCCAAGCCTCTCGGGCTATGGCTACACCTTC.

The V call is TRBV9, the J call TRBJ1-2; D uncertain. Germline values: CDR1 SGDLS, CDR2 YYNGEE. The V end was cut by 3 bases, the J end by 2 bases, with 8 bases between. The CDR3 is 13 amino acids. CDR3 amino acids: CASSDRFNYGYTF. DNA for the CDR3: TGTGCCAGCAGCGACCGCTTCAACTATGGCTACACCTTC.

This CDR3 reads CSALKERESRYEQYF. The CDR3 DNA reads as TGCAGTGCGCTGAAAGAGCGGGAGAGTAGGTACGAGCAGTACTTC. V and J are TRBV20-1 and TRBJ2-7; 8 bases are shared with TRBD2. The CDR3 is made up of 15 amino acids. The ends lost 6 bases at V and 4 bases at J; junction bases unmatched: 14. CDR1 and CDR2 (germline): DFQATT, SNEGSKA (reference sequence).

The chain couples TRBV7-9 to TRBJ2-3; D unclear. Looked up from germline, CDR1 is SEHNR and CDR2 is FQNEAQ (reference sequence). The CDR3 loop spans 15 amino acids. V lost 5 bases, J lost 3 bases, and 15 bases lay in between. Written as DNA, the CDR3 is TGTGCCAGCAGCCCGGCGGTCGGAAAGACAGATACGCAGTATTTT. Its translation is CASSPAVGKTDTQYF.

This clonotype was observed a few times. The V and J genes are TRBV6-1 and TRBJ2-3; D is perhaps TRBD1 or TRBD2 (5 bases each). Germline CDR1 is MNHNS and CDR2 is SASEGT. CDR3 length equals 15 residues. V shed 6 bases and J shed 0 bases, with 13 bases lying between them. The CDR3 here is CASSETGTSTDTQYF. The CDR3 nucleotides are TGTGCCAGCAGCGAAACCGGGACGAGCACAGATACGCAGTATTTT.

The chain links TRBV7-8 to TRBJ2-1; maybe TRBD1 (5 bases). The V and J ends lost 1 base and 0 bases respectively, with 13 bases between them. CDR1 and CDR2 (germline): SGHVS, FQNEAQ. This CDR3 contains 17 residues. CDR3 sequence: CASSLGVGPSSYNEQFF. DNA for the CDR3: TGTGCCAGCAGCTTAGGAGTGGGGCCGAGCTCCTACAATGAGCAGTTCTTC.

The table lists this clonotype with many counts. This rearrangement joins TRBV20-1 to TRBJ2-1, with 8 bases aligning to TRBD2. After removal of 4 bases from V and 7 bases from J, the junction contained 6 bases not matched to a gene. CDR1 and CDR2 (germline): DFQATT, SNEGSKA (reference sequence). CDR3 length: 13 amino acids. The CDR3 DNA reads as TGCAGTGCTATCGGACTAGCCACGAATGAGCAGTTCTTC. Translation: CSAIGLATNEQFF.

This clonotype showed up just a few times. V and J are TRBV27 and TRBJ2-1; 13 bases line up with TRBD2. V lost 5 bases, J lost 5 bases, and 3 bases stayed unmatched. The CDR3 contains 15 residues. CDR1 is MNHEY, CDR2 SMNVEV, per germline (reference sequence). The CDR3 nucleotides read TGTGCCAGCAGTCCCGGGACTAGCGGGAACAATGAGCAGTTCTTC. It encodes CASSPGTSGNNEQFF.

This clonotype has ten or more counts. The chain has TRBV5-5 and TRBJ2-7; the D is unclear. Germline loops: CDR1 SGHKS, CDR2 YYEKEE (reference sequence). Deletions cut 3 bases from V and 2 bases from J, with 0 bases between. The CDR3 is 10 residues long. Written as DNA, the CDR3 is TGTGCCAGCAGCTCCTACGAGCAGTACTTC. Protein sequence: CASSSYEQYF.

J is TRBJ1-1 and V is TRBV9, with D possibly matching TRBD1 (6 bases). This CDR3 has 13 residues. Looked up from germline, CDR1 is SGDLS and CDR2 is YYNGEE. The ends were cut back, 4 bases at V and 1 base at J, with 8 bases in the middle. The CDR3 sequence is CASSTGANTEAFF. The CDR3 region has the DNA TGTGCCAGCAGCACGGGGGCGAACACTGAAGCTTTCTTT. Full variable domain (missing parts from reference TRBV9 and TRBJ1-1): DSGVTQTPKHLITATGQRVTLRCSPRSGDLSVYWYQQSLDQGLQFLIQYYNGEERAKGNILERFSAQQFPDLHSELNLSSLELGDSALYFCASSTGANTEAFFGQGTRLTVV.

The V gene is TRBV7-3, the J gene TRBJ2-3; TRBD1 matches 8 bases. Germline loops: CDR1 SGHTA, CDR2 FQGTGA. V trimming: 5 bases; J trimming: 4 bases; junction bases outside the gene matches: 11. The CDR3 totals 16 residues. The CDR3: CASSPRGQGVADTQYF. The DNA for the CDR3 is TGTGCCAGCAGCCCTCGAGGACAGGGCGTTGCAGATACGCAGTATTTT.

The chain recombines TRBV5-6 with TRBJ2-2; 9 bases are shared with TRBD1. This CDR3 region has 16 residues. CDR1 SGHDT and CDR2 YYEEEE come from the germline V gene. V dropped 6 bases and J dropped 1; count of bases not matched to a gene: 7. As DNA, the CDR3 is TGTGCCAGCAACCAGGACAGGGGCGAGAACACCGGGGAGCTGTTTTTT. This translates into CASNQDRGENTGELFF.

The chain joins TRBV7-3 to TRBJ2-1; D unclear. The length of the CDR3 is 14 residues. Germline V gives CDR1 SGHTA, CDR2 FQGTGA. Trimming left V 5 bases short and J 5 bases short, with 13 bases between. The CDR3 is CASSDPGGDNEQFF. CDR3 coding DNA: TGTGCCAGCAGCGATCCAGGTGGGGACAATGAGCAGTTCTTC.

The rearrangement uses TRBV19 and TRBJ2-7, with unresolved D. The CDR3 contains 14 residues. Trimming pared 3 bases from V and 4 bases from J, leaving 13 bases between. Germline loops: CDR1 LNHDA, CDR2 SQIVND (reference sequence). In nucleotides, the CDR3 is TGTGCCAGTAGTATTCGCCGACCCGGATACGAGCAGTACTTC. Translated: CASSIRRPGYEQYF.

V and J are TRBV20-1 and TRBJ2-1; 7 bases match TRBD1. The CDR3 runs 14 residues. CDR1 and CDR2 (germline): DFQATT, SNEGSKA (reference sequence). Unmatched junction bases numbered 6, after V lost 5 bases and J lost 2 bases. Here the CDR3 DNA reads TGCAGTGCTCCCCTGGACAGGACCTACAATGAGCAGTTCTTC. It translates to CSAPLDRTYNEQFF.

The chain couples TRBV21-1 to TRBJ1-5. TRBV21-1 is designated a pseudogene. The CDR3 has 18 residues. The CDR3 spells CASSKARGQFLSNQPQHF. DNA of the CDR3: TGTGCCAGCAGCAAAGCACGAGGTCAGTTCCTTAGCAATCAGCCCCAGCATTTT.

The chain couples TRBV12-3 or TRBV12-4 to TRBJ2-5, with TRBD2 as a possible D gene (5 bases). The CDR3 covers 17 residues. Between the trimmed V and J ends, which lost 2 bases and 5 bases, there was a span of 21 bases. CDR3 in DNA: TGTGCCAGCAGTTTATTCCCCTCGGAGGACCTAAGGGAGACCCAGTACTTC. This translates into CASSLFPSEDLRETQYF.

The chain is built from TRBV29-1 and TRBJ2-1, with 8 bases lining up with TRBD2. This CDR3 has 14 amino acids. CDR1 and CDR2 from the germline V gene are SQVTM and ANQGSEA. With V trimmed by 6 bases and J by 3 bases, 7 bases remained unmatched. For the CDR3, the DNA is TGCAGCGTGAACCCGGGGGGGAGCTACAATGAGCAGTTCTTC. Its protein is CSVNPGGSYNEQFF.

This clonotype was seen a handful of times. The chain links TRBV7-9 to TRBJ1-1; no reliable D call. This CDR3 has 15 residues. Between the trimmed V and J ends, which lost 5 bases and 1 base, there was a span of 14 bases. CDR1 and CDR2 (germline): SEHNR, FQNEAQ (reference sequence). DNA of the CDR3: TGTGCCAGCAGCCCCCCGGGTTGGGGGAACACTGAAGCTTTCTTT. This translates into CASSPPGWGNTEAFF.

This rearrangement joins TRBV6-2 or TRBV6-3 to TRBJ2-7; the D is unclear. Trimming removed 0 bases at V and 2 bases at J, with 8 bases between. CDR3 length: 14 residues. Germline lookup yields CDR1 MNHEY and CDR2 SVGEGT. CDR3 coding DNA: TGTGCCAGCAGTTACTCTCTGGGGACCTACGAGCAGTACTTC. Its translation: CASSYSLGTYEQYF.

This clonotype was counted a few times. The chain links TRBV20-1 to TRBJ2-7; D call uncertain. Deletions cut 0 bases from V and 3 bases from J, with 15 bases between. The germline CDR1 and CDR2 sequences are DFQATT and SNEGSKA (reference sequence). The CDR3 totals 15 residues. CDR3 nucleotide sequence: TGCAGTGCTAGAGATAGAGAATTGGGCCGCTACGAGCAGTACTTC. Amino acid sequence: CSARDRELGRYEQYF.

This chain joins TRBV4-1 and TRBJ2-3; 8 bases are shared with TRBD1. Trimming took 1 base from V and 4 from J; bases not matched to a gene: 7. The CDR3 length is 16 residues. Per the germline V gene, CDR1 is MGHRA and CDR2 is YSYEKL. The CDR3 loop reads CASSQVMDRVADTQYF. The CDR3, as DNA: TGCGCCAGCAGCCAAGTCATGGACAGGGTGGCAGATACGCAGTATTTT.

The rearrangement links TRBV9 to TRBJ1-6, with D possibly TRBD1 on 5 matching bases. Between the trimmed V and J ends, which lost 0 bases and 6 bases, there was a span of 7 bases. Germline values: CDR1 SGDLS, CDR2 YYNGEE. The CDR3 contains 14 residues. The CDR3 protein is CASSVGQTNSPLHF. The DNA for the CDR3 is TGTGCCAGCAGCGTAGGACAGACTAATTCACCCCTCCACTTT.